The 7 T cell receptor beta chains reported below all come from one sample, sequenced in a study of blood T cell repertoires in COVID-19. Sequenced by immunoSEQ multiplex PCR; TCRdb stores in-frame clones only, minus some. The table lists 55,000 to 80,000 clones, about 80% of them singletons. Sequences were obtained from peripheral blood. The receptors shown here come from a man aged 70 or older with acute or convalescent COVID-19.

The V gene is TRBV5-3, the J gene TRBJ1-1; a possible D gene is TRBD1 (6 bases). TRBV5-3 is annotated as an ORF whose role is uncertain. The V end was cut by 4 bases, the J end by 0 bases, with 22 bases between. There are 18 residues in the CDR3. CDR3 sequence (DNA): TGTGCCAGAAGCCCCCTTCGCGGGGGCAGTTCGATGAACACTGAAGCTTTCTTT. Translation gives CARSPLRGGSSMNTEAFF.

The chain recombines TRBV7-8 with TRBJ2-1; the D is unclear. The V gene's germline CDR1 is SGHVS and CDR2 FQNEAQ. The CDR3 is 13 residues long. V gave up 1 base and J gave up 6 bases, with 7 bases separating them. CDR3 amino acids: CASSLGTANEQFF. In nucleotides, the CDR3 is TGTGCCAGCAGCTTAGGCACAGCCAATGAGCAGTTCTTC.

The genes are TRBV19 and TRBJ2-3; 7 nucleotides agree with TRBD2. The V and J ends lost 6 bases and 5 bases, in that order; junction bases with no gene match: 11. The CDR3 has 15 amino acids. The germline CDR1 and CDR2 sequences are LNHDA and SQIVND (reference sequence). This CDR3 is CASSILAPGEDTQYF. The CDR3 DNA reads as TGTGCCAGTAGCATACTAGCGCCCGGGGAAGATACGCAGTATTTT. The full variable domain, with the rest looked up from reference TRBV19 and TRBJ2-3, is DGGITQSPKYLFRKEGQNVTLSCEQNLNHDAMYWYRQDPGQGLRLIYYSQIVNDFQKGDIAEGYSVSREKKESFPLTVTSAQKNPTAFYLCASSILAPGEDTQYFGPGTRLTVL.

The count of this clone is one. The rearrangement links TRBV30 to TRBJ2-3, with TRBD1 matching 8 bases. CDR3 length: 15 amino acids. Trimming cost V 0 bases and J 4 bases; bases outside gene matches: 6. Germline CDR1 GTSNPN, CDR2 SVGIG (reference sequence). For the CDR3, the DNA is TGTGCCTGGAGTGTAACAGGGGGTATGGCAGATACGCAGTATTTT. This gives the protein CAWSVTGGMADTQYF. Using reference TRBV30 and TRBJ2-3 for the parts outside the CDR3, the full variable domain is SQTIHQWPATLVQPVGSPLSLECTVEGTSNPNLYWYRQAAGRGLQLLFYSVGIGQISSEVPQNLSASRPQDRQFILSSKKLLLSDSGFYLCAWSVTGGMADTQYFGPGTRLTVL.

The chain combines TRBV7-2 with TRBJ1-1; no clear D gene. Trimming took 5 bases from V and 8 from J, leaving 15 bases between them. Germline lookup yields CDR1 SGHTA and CDR2 FQGNSA. The CDR3 contains 13 residues. CDR3 sequence reads: CASSPRLFLEAFF. DNA for the CDR3: TGTGCCAGCAGCCCCAGACTCTTTTTGGAAGCTTTCTTT.

This sequence joins TRBV30 and TRBJ2-3; D is unresolved. V shed 1 base and J shed 0 bases, with 8 bases lying between them. This CDR3 spans 14 amino acids. CDR1 and CDR2 (germline): GTSNPN, SVGIG (reference sequence). Written as DNA, the CDR3 is TGTGCCTGGAGTGGAGTCTTTAGCACAGATACGCAGTATTTT. Protein: CAWSGVFSTDTQYF.

V is TRBV27 and J is TRBJ1-2, with 11 nucleotides matching TRBD1. With 0 bases clipped from V and 6 bases from J, the junction kept 0 bases outside the gene matches. In germline, CDR1 is MNHEY, CDR2 SMNVEV (reference sequence). This CDR3 is 14 amino acids long. CDR3 DNA sequence: TGTGCCAGCAGTTTATCGGGACAGGGGGATGGCTACACCTTC. Protein sequence: CASSLSGQGDGYTF.